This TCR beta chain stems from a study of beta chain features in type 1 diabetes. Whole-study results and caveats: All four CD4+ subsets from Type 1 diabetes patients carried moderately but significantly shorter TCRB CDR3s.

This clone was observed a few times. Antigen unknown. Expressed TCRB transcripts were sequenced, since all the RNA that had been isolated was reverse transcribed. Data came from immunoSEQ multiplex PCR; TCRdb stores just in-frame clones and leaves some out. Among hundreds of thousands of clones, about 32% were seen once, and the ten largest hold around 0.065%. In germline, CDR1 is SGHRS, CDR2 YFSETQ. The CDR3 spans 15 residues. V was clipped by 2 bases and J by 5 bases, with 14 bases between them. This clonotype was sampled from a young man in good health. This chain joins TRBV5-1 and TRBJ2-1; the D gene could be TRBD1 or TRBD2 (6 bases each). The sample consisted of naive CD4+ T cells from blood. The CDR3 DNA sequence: TGCGCCAGCAGCTTAGGGGGACTTAATAACAATGAGCAGTTCTTC. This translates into CASSLGGLNNNEQFF. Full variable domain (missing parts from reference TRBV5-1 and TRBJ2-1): KAGVTQTPRYLIKTRGQQVTLSCSPISGHRSVSWYQQTPGQGLQFLFEYFSETQRNKGNFPGRFSGRQFSNSRSEMNVSTLELGDSALYLCASSLGGLNNNEQFFGPGTRLTVL.